The rows below give T cell receptor beta chains drawn from one sample of a study of graft-versus-host responses after intestinal transplantation. Antigens of these TCRs are unknown. Assay used: immunoSEQ multiplex PCR; TCRdb lists only in-frame clones, some missing. In the table there are 71,000 or so clones, roughly 88% of which are singletons. The source was unstimulated CD8+ T cells sorted from spleen or lymph node cells, collected before intestinal transplant. These receptors came from a human donor who received an intestinal transplant. CDR3s include the opening cysteine and the closing phenylalanine or tryptophan. The order of the fields is V gene, clone size, D gene, CDR3 length, J gene, CDR3 DNA, CDR3 protein. The D gene is left open where the match is weak. Clone sizes are given selectively: once, few, many, or a class where the clone is expanded.

TRBV2,.,.,14,TRBJ2-7,TGTGCCAGCAGTGAGGGGTCGCCGCGGGACGAGCAGTACTTC,CASSEGSPRDEQYF
TRBV11-2,.,TRBD1,16,TRBJ2-5,TGTGCCAGCAGCTATACGGGGACAGGGTCACAAGAGACCCAGTACTTC,CASSYTGTGSQETQYF
TRBV27,.,.,13,TRBJ2-7,TGTGCCAGCAGTTTCCTGGGACAATCCGAGCAGTACTTC,CASSFLGQSEQYF
TRBV5-1,.,TRBD1,18,TRBJ2-5,TGCGCCAGCAGCAACCTCGGGACAGGGTGGCTGGTGGGGGAGACCCAGTACTTC,CASSNLGTGWLVGETQYF
TRBV6-6,few,.,13,TRBJ2-7,TGTGCCAGCAGTCTCGGAGGGTCCTACGAGCAGTACTTC,CASSLGGSYEQYF
TRBV9,.,TRBD2,16,TRBJ2-3,TGTGCCAGCAGCAACCGGGGGGGCGATAAAACAGATACGCAGTATTTT,CASSNRGGDKTDTQYF
TRBV7-6,.,.,13,TRBJ2-7,TGTGCCAGCAGCCCGGGGGAATCCTACGAGCAGTACTTC,CASSPGESYEQYF
TRBV7-9,.,TRBD1,17,TRBJ2-2,TGTGCCAGCAGCTTAGGAGGGACAGGGGTGATATCCGGGAAGCTGTTTTTT,CASSLGGTGVISGKLFF
TRBV6-5,.,TRBD2,15,TRBJ2-1,TGTGCCAGCAGTAAGACTAGCGGGCCATACAATGAGCAGTTCTTC,CASSKTSGPYNEQFF
TRBV5-6,.,TRBD2,14,TRBJ2-1,TGTGCCAGCAGCGGGGGAGGGCATCGGAATGAGCAGTTCTTC,CASSGGGHRNEQFF
TRBV6-5,.,.,13,TRBJ2-2,TGTGCCAGCAGCCCATATTTCGGCGGGGAGCTGTTTTTT,CASSPYFGGELFF
TRBV9,.,.,13,TRBJ1-2,TGTGCCAGCAGCGCCATCGGCGGCTATGGCTACACCTTC,CASSAIGGYGYTF
TRBV11-2,.,.,15,TRBJ2-1,TGTGCCAGCAGCTTAGTTCTTAGCTCCTACAATGAGCAGTTCTTC,CASSLVLSSYNEQFF
TRBV29-1,.,TRBD1,14,TRBJ2-3,TGCAGCGTTGAACCGGACAGGTTCGCGGATACGCAGTATTTT,CSVEPDRFADTQYF
TRBV9,few,.,13,TRBJ2-2,TGTGCCAGCAGCGTAGGGAGTTCCGGGGAGCTGTTTTTT,CASSVGSSGELFF
TRBV5-1,.,TRBD2,15,TRBJ2-2,TGCGCCAGCAGCTTGTGGCCAGCGGGGACCGGGGAGCTGTTTTTT,CASSLWPAGTGELFF